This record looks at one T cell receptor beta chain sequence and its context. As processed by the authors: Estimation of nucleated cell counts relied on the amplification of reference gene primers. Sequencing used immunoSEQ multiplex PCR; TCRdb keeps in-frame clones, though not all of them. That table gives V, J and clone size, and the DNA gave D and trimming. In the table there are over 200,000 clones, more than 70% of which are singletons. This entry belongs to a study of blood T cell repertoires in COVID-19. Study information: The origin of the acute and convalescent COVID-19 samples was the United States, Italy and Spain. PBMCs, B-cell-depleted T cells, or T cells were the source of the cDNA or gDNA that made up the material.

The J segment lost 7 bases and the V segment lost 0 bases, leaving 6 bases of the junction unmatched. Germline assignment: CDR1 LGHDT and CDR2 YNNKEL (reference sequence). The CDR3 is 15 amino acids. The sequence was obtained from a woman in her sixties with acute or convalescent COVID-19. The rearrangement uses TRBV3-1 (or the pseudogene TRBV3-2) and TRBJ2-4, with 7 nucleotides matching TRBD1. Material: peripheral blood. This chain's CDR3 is CASSQDRGLGNIQYF. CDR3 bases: TGTGCCAGCAGCCAAGATAGGGGGCTGGGGAACATTCAGTACTTC.